This is a list of T cell receptor beta chains from one sample in a study of neoadjuvant nivolumab and ipilimumab in lung cancer. Generated by immunoSEQ multiplex PCR, the TCRdb table keeps only in-frame clones and is missing some. The sample yields 2,500 to 3,500 clones, approximately 88% seen once. The sequenced sample was tumor tissue, obtained after neoadjuvant nivolumab, alone or with ipilimumab, at or shortly before surgery. Receptors were obtained from an adult with non-small cell lung cancer. Each CDR3 is given with its conserved first and last residue. D genes are given only for firm matches. Expanded clones get a size class; other rows say once, few or many, or leave the size out.

d_call: NA; j_call: TRBJ2-5; clone_size: NA; v_call: TRBV19; cdr3_aa: CASSLETQYF; cdr3_nt: TGTGCCAGTAGTTTAGAGACCCAGTACTTC
d_call: NA; j_call: TRBJ2-7; clone_size: NA; v_call: TRBV2; cdr3_aa: CASTGLTYEQYF; cdr3_nt: TGTGCCAGCACGGGGCTGACCTACGAGCAGTACTTC
d_call: TRBD2; j_call: TRBJ2-1; clone_size: NA; v_call: TRBV2; cdr3_aa: CASSERRTSGRSYNEQFF; cdr3_nt: TGTGCCAGCAGTGAACGGAGGACTAGCGGGAGGTCCTACAATGAGCAGTTCTTC
d_call: TRBD2; j_call: TRBJ2-1; clone_size: NA; v_call: TRBV18; cdr3_aa: CASSPPPGGRAQNEQFF; cdr3_nt: TGTGCCAGCTCACCACCCCCCGGCGGGAGGGCCCAAAATGAGCAGTTCTTC
d_call: NA; j_call: TRBJ1-3; clone_size: NA; v_call: TRBV2; cdr3_aa: CASRLGFSGNTIYF; cdr3_nt: TGTGCCAGCAGGTTGGGATTCTCTGGAAACACCATATATTTT
d_call: NA; j_call: TRBJ2-1; clone_size: NA; v_call: TRBV7-6; cdr3_aa: CASSLQIYNEQFF; cdr3_nt: TGTGCCAGCAGCTTACAGATCTACAATGAGCAGTTCTTC
d_call: TRBD1; j_call: TRBJ2-7; clone_size: NA; v_call: TRBV7-6; cdr3_aa: CASSSAGGSGEQYF; cdr3_nt: TGTGCCAGCAGCTCCGCAGGGGGAAGTGGAGAGCAGTACTTC
d_call: TRBD2; j_call: TRBJ2-1; clone_size: NA; v_call: TRBV7-9; cdr3_aa: CASSSGLAGGPAYNEQFF; cdr3_nt: TGTGCCAGCAGCTCGGGACTAGCGGGAGGGCCGGCCTACAATGAGCAGTTCTTC
d_call: NA; j_call: TRBJ1-2; clone_size: once; v_call: TRBV5-5; cdr3_aa: CASSLFLTGEGPGYTF; cdr3_nt: TGTGCCAGCAGCTTGTTTCTGACAGGTGAAGGTCCTGGCTACACCTTC
d_call: TRBD2; j_call: TRBJ2-7; clone_size: once; v_call: TRBV14; cdr3_aa: CASSHRGGGLEYEQYF; cdr3_nt: TGTGCCAGCAGCCACCGAGGCGGGGGACTAGAGTACGAGCAGTACTTC
d_call: NA; j_call: TRBJ2-7; clone_size: NA; v_call: TRBV6-6; cdr3_aa: CASSPAYEQYF; cdr3_nt: TGTGCCAGCAGCCCGGCATACGAGCAGTACTTC
d_call: TRBD1; j_call: TRBJ1-2; clone_size: once; v_call: TRBV2; cdr3_aa: CASSKGTGGLNYGYTF; cdr3_nt: TGTGCCAGCAGCAAAGGGACAGGGGGCTTAAACTATGGCTACACCTTC
d_call: NA; j_call: TRBJ2-1; clone_size: NA; v_call: TRBV9; cdr3_aa: CASSVGGRPYNEQFF; cdr3_nt: TGTGCCAGCAGCGTAGGGGGGAGGCCATACAATGAGCAGTTCTTC
d_call: NA; j_call: TRBJ2-3; clone_size: NA; v_call: TRBV4-3; cdr3_aa: CASSQDGSGARTDTQYF; cdr3_nt: TGCGCCAGCAGCCAAGACGGGAGTGGGGCACGGACAGATACGCAGTATTTT
d_call: NA; j_call: TRBJ2-1; clone_size: NA; v_call: TRBV5-6; cdr3_aa: CASSPGRRPREQFF; cdr3_nt: TGTGCCAGCAGCCCAGGACGGCGTCCGAGGGAGCAGTTCTTC
d_call: TRBD1; j_call: TRBJ1-2; clone_size: NA; v_call: TRBV27; cdr3_aa: CASSTRDRVRYGYTF; cdr3_nt: TGTGCCAGCAGTACCCGGGACAGAGTTCGGTATGGCTACACCTTC